Below are 14 T cell receptor beta chains sequenced from a single sample in a study of shared clonotypes between healthy human individuals. The assay was immunoSEQ multiplex PCR, and TCRdb's table has in-frame clones only and misses some. The repertoire includes about 490,000 clones, over 60% of them detected once, and over 10% sits in the top ten. Sequenced input: PBMCs. Receptors were obtained from a woman aged 40 to 50 in good health. Some clones in this sample may be carry-over from other donors' samples.

In this sample, this clone turned up once. This sequence joins TRBV30 and TRBJ2-2; no firm D call. This CDR3 spans 15 amino acids. The germline gives CDR1 GTSNPN, CDR2 SVGIG (reference sequence). V lost 0 bases and J 2 bases, leaving 10 bases between the germline ends. The CDR3 loop is CAWSVVGLNTGELFF. The CDR3 nucleotides are TGTGCCTGGAGTGTGGTCGGGCTAAACACCGGGGAGCTGTTTTTT.

With respect to this clone: This sequence is one base from a far larger clone and is likely a read error. The chain links TRBV10-3 to TRBJ1-5; D not certain. The CDR3 is 13 amino acids. V lost 11 bases and J 0 bases, leaving 11 bases between the germline ends. Per the germline V gene, CDR1 is ENHRY and CDR2 is SYGVKD. CDR3 DNA: TGTGCCGCCCACGGGGATAGCAATCAGCCCCAGCATTTT. Its translation: CAAHGDSNQPQHF.

The chain is built from TRBV7-3 and TRBJ2-7, with TRBD1 matching over 10 bases. CDR1 and CDR2 (germline): SGHTA, FQGTGA. The CDR3 length is 13 residues. V lost 5 bases to trimming and J lost 4 bases; unmatched junction nucleotides: 2. This CDR3 reads CASSPGQGYEQYF. CDR3 coding DNA: TGTGCCAGCAGCCCGGGACAGGGGTACGAGCAGTACTTC. Full variable domain (outside the CDR3, taken from reference TRBV7-3 and TRBJ2-7): GAGVSQTPSNKVTEKGKYVELRCDPISGHTALYWYRQSLGQGPEFLIYFQGTGAADDSGLPNDRFFAVRPEGSVSTLKIQRTERGDSAVYLCASSPGQGYEQYFGPGTRLTVT.

This clone was counted once. The CDR3 loop is CASSPRLAGGLNEQFF. In DNA, the CDR3 is TGTGCCAGCAGCCCACGTCTAGCGGGAGGACTAAATGAGCAGTTCTTC. This chain uses TRBV14 with TRBJ2-1, with 11 bases matching TRBD2. V trimming: 4 bases; J trimming: 7 bases; junction bases outside the gene matches: 9. From germline, CDR1 is SGHDN and CDR2 FVKESK. This CDR3 spans 16 amino acids.

In this sample, this clone turned up a few times. The V and J genes are TRBV19 and TRBJ1-2; possible D gene TRBD1, 5 bases. The CDR3 has 15 amino acids. V was cut by 11 bases and J by 3 bases, with 22 bases left in between. CDR1 LNHDA and CDR2 SQIVND come from the germline V gene (reference sequence). The CDR3 spells CAGSSTGRGYYGYTF. The CDR3 DNA reads TGTGCCGGATCAAGTACGGGACGGGGATACTATGGCTACACCTTC.

This rearrangement joins TRBV5-1 to TRBJ1-1; 7 positions match TRBD1. The CDR3 covers 16 residues. CDR1 is SGHRS and CDR2 is YFSETQ in the germline V gene. Trimming removed 5 bases from V and 7 bases from J; junction bases left unmatched: 17. In DNA form, the CDR3 reads TGCGCCAGCAGGGTACAGCTGACAGGGAGTCGAAATGAAGCTTTCTTT. This gives the protein CASRVQLTGSRNEAFF.

This clone came up a few times. The chain employs TRBV29-1 and TRBJ2-5; TRBD1 agrees at 7 bases. The end of the DNA aligns better with TRBJ2-7, so the J call may be wrong. The CDR3 extends over 12 amino acids. CDR1 is SQVTM, CDR2 ANQGSEA, per germline. This CDR3 reads CSAWDSLYEQYF. The CDR3 nucleotides are TGCAGCGCGTGGGACAGCCTCTACGAGCAGTACTTC.

The V and J genes are TRBV7-2 and TRBJ1-3; no firm D call. This CDR3 has 15 amino acids. V lost 0 bases to trimming and J lost 4 bases, with 10 bases between them. Germline CDR1 SGHTA, CDR2 FQGNSA. The CDR3 nucleotides read TGTGCCAGCAGCTTAGCTTCAACGTCCGGAAACACCATATATTTT. Protein product: CASSLASTSGNTIYF.

For this clone: Germline is not matched at one junction end, which may reflect a read error. Other DNA sequences in the same sample also yield this CDR3. This chain links TRBV19 with TRBJ2-2, with D perhaps TRBD1 or TRBD2 (5 bases each). CDR1 LNHDA and CDR2 SQIVND come from the germline V gene (reference sequence). The CDR3 consists of 15 residues. CDR3 nucleotide sequence: TGTGCCAGTAGTACGTGGGGGAGTGGCACCGGGGAACTGTTTTTT. Translation: CASSTWGSGTGELFF. Based on the CDR3 plus reference TRBV19 and TRBJ2-2, the full variable domain is DGGITQSPKYLFRKEGQNVTLSCEQNLNHDAMYWYRQDPGQGLRLIYYSQIVNDFQKGDIAEGYSVSREKKESFPLTVTSAQKNPTAFYLCASSTWGSGTGELFFGEGSRLTVL.

The chain has TRBV28 and TRBJ1-5, with no clear D. V was clipped by 7 bases and J by 0 bases, with 13 bases between them. The CDR3 extends over 15 amino acids. In germline, CDR1 is MDHEN, CDR2 SYDVKM. The CDR3 DNA is TGTGCCAGCAACTTCAAAAGCTATAGCAATCAGCCCCAGCATTTT. Translation gives CASNFKSYSNQPQHF.

This rearrangement joins TRBV6-5 to TRBJ2-7; TRBD1 agrees at 7 bases. The length of the CDR3 is 16 residues. The ends lost 2 bases at V and 2 bases at J; junction bases unmatched: 9. Germline CDR1 reads MNHEY; CDR2 reads SVGAGI. This CDR3 is CASSYRMTGSPYEQYF. For the CDR3, the DNA is TGTGCCAGCAGTTACAGGATGACAGGGAGCCCCTACGAGCAGTACTTC.

On this clone: A much bigger clone sits one base away, suggesting this may be a read error. The chain recombines TRBV7-3 with TRBJ1-1; D ambiguous. The CDR3 sequence is 13 residues long. Trimming left V 2 bases short and J 0 bases short, with 4 bases between. CDR1 is SGHTA, CDR2 FQGTGA, per germline. In DNA, the CDR3 is TGTGCCAGCAGCTTACGGCTGAACACTGAAGCTTTCTTT. This translates into CASSLRLNTEAFF.

The chain couples TRBV10-3 to TRBJ2-5, with D unresolved. Germline V gives CDR1 ENHRY, CDR2 SYGVKD. CDR3 size: 12 residues. Between the trimmed V and J ends, which lost 2 bases and 3 bases, there was a span of 4 bases. CDR3 region: CAISEIEETQYF. For the CDR3, the DNA is TGTGCCATCAGTGAGATAGAAGAGACCCAGTACTTC.

The chain is built from TRBV5-4 and TRBJ2-2; 7 bases line up with TRBD2. CDR1 and CDR2 (germline): SGHNT, YYREEE (reference sequence). The CDR3 length is 17 residues. V was clipped by 6 bases and J by 0 bases; unmatched bases: 11. The CDR3 is CASTRGVAGTNTGELFF. DNA for the CDR3: TGTGCCAGCACCCGGGGAGTAGCGGGCACGAACACCGGGGAGCTGTTTTTT.